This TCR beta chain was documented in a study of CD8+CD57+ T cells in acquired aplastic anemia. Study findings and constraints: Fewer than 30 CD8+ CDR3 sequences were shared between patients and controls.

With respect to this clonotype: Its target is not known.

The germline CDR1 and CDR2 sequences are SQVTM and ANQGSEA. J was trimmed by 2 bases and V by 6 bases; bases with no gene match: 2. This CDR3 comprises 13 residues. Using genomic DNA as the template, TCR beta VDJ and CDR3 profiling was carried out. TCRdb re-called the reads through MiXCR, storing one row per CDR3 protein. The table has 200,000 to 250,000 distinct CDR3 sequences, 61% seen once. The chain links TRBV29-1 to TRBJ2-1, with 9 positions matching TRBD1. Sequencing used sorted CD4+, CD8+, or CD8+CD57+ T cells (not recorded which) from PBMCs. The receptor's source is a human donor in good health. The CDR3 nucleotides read TGCAGCGTCAACAGGGGGCCCTACAATGAGCAGTTCTTC. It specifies CSVNRGPYNEQFF.